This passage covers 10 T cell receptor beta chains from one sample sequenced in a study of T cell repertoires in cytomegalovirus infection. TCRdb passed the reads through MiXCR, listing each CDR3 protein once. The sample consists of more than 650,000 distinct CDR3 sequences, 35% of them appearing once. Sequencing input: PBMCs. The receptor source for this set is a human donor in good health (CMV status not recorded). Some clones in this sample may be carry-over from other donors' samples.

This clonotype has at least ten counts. As DNA, the CDR3 is TGTGCCAGCAGTTTATACGGAGACAGGGCCTATGGCTACACCTTC. Translated, it gives CASSLYGDRAYGYTF. The chain has TRBV28 and TRBJ1-2; 7 nucleotides agree with TRBD1. Germline V lookup: CDR1 MDHEN, CDR2 SYDVKM. V lost 1 base, J lost 4 bases, and 6 bases stayed unmatched. CDR3 size: 15 residues.

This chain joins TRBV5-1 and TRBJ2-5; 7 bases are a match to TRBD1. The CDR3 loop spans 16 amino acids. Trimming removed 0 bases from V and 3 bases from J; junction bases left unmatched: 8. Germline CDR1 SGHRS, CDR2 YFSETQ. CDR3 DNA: TGCGCCAGCAGCTTGGATGGGTCAGGGGGAAAAGAGACCCAGTACTTC. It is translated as CASSLDGSGGKETQYF.

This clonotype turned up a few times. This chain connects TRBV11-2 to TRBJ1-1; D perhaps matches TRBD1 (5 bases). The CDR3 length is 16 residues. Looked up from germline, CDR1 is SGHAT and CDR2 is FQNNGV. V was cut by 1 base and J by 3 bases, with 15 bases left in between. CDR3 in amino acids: CASSLGLRAGDTEAFF. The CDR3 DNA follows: TGTGCCAGCAGCTTAGGATTGCGGGCGGGGGACACTGAAGCTTTCTTT.

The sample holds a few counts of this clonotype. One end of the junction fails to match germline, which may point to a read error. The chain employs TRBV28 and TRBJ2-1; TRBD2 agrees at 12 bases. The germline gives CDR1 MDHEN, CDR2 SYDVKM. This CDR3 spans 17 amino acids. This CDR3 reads CASSLDPRLAGGNEKFF. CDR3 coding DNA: TGTGCCAGCAGTTTAGACCCGAGGCTAGCGGGAGGGAATGAGAAGTTCTTC.

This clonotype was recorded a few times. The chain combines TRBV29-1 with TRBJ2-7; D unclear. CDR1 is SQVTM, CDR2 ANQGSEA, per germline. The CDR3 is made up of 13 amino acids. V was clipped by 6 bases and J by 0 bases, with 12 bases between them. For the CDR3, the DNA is TGCAGCGTAGCCGAAAGGGTCTCCTACGAGCAGTACTTC. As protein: CSVAERVSYEQYF.

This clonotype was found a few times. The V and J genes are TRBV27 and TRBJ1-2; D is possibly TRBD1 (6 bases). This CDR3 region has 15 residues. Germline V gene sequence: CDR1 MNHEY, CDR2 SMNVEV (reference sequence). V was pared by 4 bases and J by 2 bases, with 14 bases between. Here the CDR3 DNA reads TGTGCCAGCAGTTCGGACAGCAGAATAAACTATGGCTACACCTTC. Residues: CASSSDSRINYGYTF.

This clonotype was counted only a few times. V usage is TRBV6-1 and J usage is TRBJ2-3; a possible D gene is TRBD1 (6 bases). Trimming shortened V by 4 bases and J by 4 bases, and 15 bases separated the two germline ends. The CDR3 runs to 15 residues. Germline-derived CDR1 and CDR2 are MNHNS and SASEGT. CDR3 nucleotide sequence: TGTGCCAGCAGTGCCTTACAGGGTTTTTCAGATACGCAGTATTTT. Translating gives CASSALQGFSDTQYF.

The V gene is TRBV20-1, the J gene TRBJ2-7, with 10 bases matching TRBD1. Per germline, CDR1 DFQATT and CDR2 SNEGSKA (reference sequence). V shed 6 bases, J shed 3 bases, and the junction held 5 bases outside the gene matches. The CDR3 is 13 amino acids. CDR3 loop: CSAGQGGNYEQYF. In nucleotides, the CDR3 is TGCAGTGCCGGACAGGGGGGGAACTACGAGCAGTACTTC.

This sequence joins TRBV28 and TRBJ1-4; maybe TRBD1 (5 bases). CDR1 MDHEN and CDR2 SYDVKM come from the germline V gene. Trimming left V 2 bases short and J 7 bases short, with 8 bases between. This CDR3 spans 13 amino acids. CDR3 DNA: TGTGCCAGCAGTTTAGCAGGGTCTGAAAAACTGTTTTTT. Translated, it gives CASSLAGSEKLFF.

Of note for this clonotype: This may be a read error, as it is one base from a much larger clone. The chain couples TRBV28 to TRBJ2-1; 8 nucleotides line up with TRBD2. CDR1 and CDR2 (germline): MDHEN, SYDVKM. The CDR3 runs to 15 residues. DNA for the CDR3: TGTGCCAGCACTTTACGGGGGGGGTCCTACCATGAGCAGTTCTTC. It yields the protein CASTLRGGSYHEQFF.